The entry that follows covers one T cell receptor (beta chain) sequence. This sample was taken from a study of control samples from healthy donors and cancer patients. CDR3 size: 12 residues. CDR1 and CDR2 from the germline V gene are LGHNT and FRNRAP. With 0 bases removed from V and 8 bases from J, the gap between germline ends came to 4 bases. Measured with immunoSEQ multiplex PCR; TCRdb has only the in-frame clones, and not every one. This sample has 120,000 or so clones, with approximately 90% found just once. This chain links TRBV12-5 with TRBJ1-4; D unclear. The source material was blood. The source of this sequence is a man between 18 and 29 years old in good health. CDR3 region: CASGLVREKLFF. DNA of the CDR3: TGTGCTAGTGGTTTGGTACGCGAAAAACTGTTTTTT.